One and the same sample provided the 6 T cell receptor beta chains below, sequenced in a study of blood T cell repertoires in COVID-19. TCRdb's table, derived via immunoSEQ multiplex PCR, lists solely in-frame clones and lacks some. Here the sample spans over 150,000 clones, more than 70% being singletons. Sequencing was carried out using PBMCs or T cells enriched from blood (not recorded which). These receptors were obtained from a man in his forties who had recovered from COVID-19.

The gene calls are TRBV12-3 or TRBV12-4 and TRBJ2-3; maybe TRBD2 (5 bases). The CDR3 has 13 amino acids. Trimming cost V 7 bases and J 2 bases, with 10 bases left between them. In nucleotides, the CDR3 is TGTGCCAGCACCACTAGAACCACAGATACGCAGTATTTT. Translation gives CASTTRTTDTQYF.

The chain joins TRBV7-6 to TRBJ2-7; TRBD2 is a possible D gene (6 bases). Trimming cost V 3 bases and J 6 bases, with 21 bases left between them. This CDR3 has 16 amino acids. CDR1 and CDR2 from the germline V gene are SGHVS and FNYEAQ. The CDR3 DNA is TGTGCCAGCAGCTTCATCACCTCCTCAGAGGGAGGCGAGCAGTACTTC. Translating gives CASSFITSSEGGEQYF.

This clone has only a few counts. The J gene is TRBJ1-4, the V gene TRBV27; the D gene is possibly TRBD1 (5 bases). Germline-derived CDR1 and CDR2 are MNHEY and SMNVEV (reference sequence). V shed 7 bases and J shed 3 bases, with 15 bases lying between them. The CDR3 covers 15 residues. CDR3 DNA: TGTGCCAGCACCACCCTTGGGGCCGCTAATGAAAAACTGTTTTTT. This encodes CASTTLGAANEKLFF.

This clone appeared once. The rearrangement uses TRBV13 and TRBJ1-4; D not resolved. With 3 bases removed from V and 5 bases from J, the gap between germline ends came to 10 bases. Per germline, CDR1 PRHDT and CDR2 FYEKMQ (reference sequence). This CDR3 is built from 14 residues. The CDR3 bases are TGTGCCAGCAGCTTGAGGAGCCAAAATGAAAAACTGTTTTTT. Translating it yields CASSLRSQNEKLFF.

V usage is TRBV7-9 and J usage is TRBJ2-2, with D possibly TRBD2 on 5 matching bases. Trimming stripped 7 bases from V and 6 bases from J, with 15 bases between. Per germline, CDR1 SEHNR and CDR2 FQNEAQ (reference sequence). The CDR3 length is 14 residues. The CDR3 DNA reads as TGTGCCAGCAACCCACTAGTTTCTGCCGGGGAGCTGTTTTTT. Its protein product is CASNPLVSAGELFF.

The V gene is TRBV7-8, the J gene TRBJ1-1; 10 nucleotides align to TRBD1. CDR1 is SGHVS, CDR2 FQNEAQ, per germline. The CDR3 consists of 18 residues. The trim removed 1 base at V and 3 bases at J, leaving 11 bases unmatched. CDR3 in DNA: TGTGCCAGCAGCTTAGTGCGGACGACAGGGGGCGCGTACACTGAAGCTTTCTTT. Amino acids: CASSLVRTTGGAYTEAFF.